This T cell receptor beta chain derives from a study of neurological immune-mediated disorders. Relative to its sample, this clonotype is medium-sized. Its antigen is still unknown. PBMCs stored at -80 C, numbering 2 million, were the origin of the unsorted libraries. General study points: While HTLV-1-associated myelopathy showed the greatest TCR clonal expansion, multiple sclerosis showed the least, falling below healthy controls. The expanded clones of different subjects shared no CDR3 amino acid sequences (suggesting private repertoires in all groups).

The cDNA came from 5'RACE, which used 10-nucleotide random UMIs. TCRdb passed the 5' RACE reads through MiXCR, listing each CDR3 protein once. The sample has roughly 16,000 distinct CDR3 sequences, approximately 14% seen once. The source of this sequence is a man aged 55-75 years with HTLV-1-associated myelopathy (HAM/TSP). Sequenced: PBMCs.

CDR3 DNA sequence: TGCAGTGCCGTGACAGGGGCTGAAGATGAGCAGTTCTTC. The encoded protein is CSAVTGAEDEQFF. The chain has TRBV20-1 and TRBJ2-1; 8 bases are shared with TRBD1. The ends lost 6 bases at V and 8 bases at J; junction bases unmatched: 9. Germline lookup yields CDR1 DFQATT and CDR2 SNEGSKA (reference sequence). The CDR3 spans 13 residues.